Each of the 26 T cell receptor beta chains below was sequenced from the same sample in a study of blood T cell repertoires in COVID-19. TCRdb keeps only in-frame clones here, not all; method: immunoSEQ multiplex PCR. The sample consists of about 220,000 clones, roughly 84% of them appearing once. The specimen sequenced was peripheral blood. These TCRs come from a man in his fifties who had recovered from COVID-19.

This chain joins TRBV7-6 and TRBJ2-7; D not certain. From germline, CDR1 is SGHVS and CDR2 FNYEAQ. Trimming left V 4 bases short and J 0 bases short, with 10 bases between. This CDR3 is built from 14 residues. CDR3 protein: CASSSDLNSYEQYF. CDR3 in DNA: TGTGCCAGCAGCTCCGACTTGAACTCCTACGAGCAGTACTTC.

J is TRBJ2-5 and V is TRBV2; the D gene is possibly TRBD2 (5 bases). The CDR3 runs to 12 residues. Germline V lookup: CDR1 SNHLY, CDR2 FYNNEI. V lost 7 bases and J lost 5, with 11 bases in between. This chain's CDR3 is CASIWEMETQYF. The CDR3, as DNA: TGTGCCAGCATTTGGGAGATGGAGACCCAGTACTTC.

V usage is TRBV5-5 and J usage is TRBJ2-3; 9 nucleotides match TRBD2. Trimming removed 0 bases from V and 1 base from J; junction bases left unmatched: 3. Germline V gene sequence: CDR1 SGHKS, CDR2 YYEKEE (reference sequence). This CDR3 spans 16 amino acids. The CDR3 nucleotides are TGTGCCAGCAGCTTGGCGGCTAGCGGGGGCACAGATACGCAGTATTTT. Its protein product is CASSLAASGGTDTQYF.

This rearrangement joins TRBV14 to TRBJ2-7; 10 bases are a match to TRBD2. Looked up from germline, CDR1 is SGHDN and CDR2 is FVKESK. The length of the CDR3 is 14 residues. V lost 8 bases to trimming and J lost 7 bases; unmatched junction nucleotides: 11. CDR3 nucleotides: TGTGCCAGCTTGGGTCTAGCGGGAGTCCGAGAGCAGTACTTC. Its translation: CASLGLAGVREQYF.

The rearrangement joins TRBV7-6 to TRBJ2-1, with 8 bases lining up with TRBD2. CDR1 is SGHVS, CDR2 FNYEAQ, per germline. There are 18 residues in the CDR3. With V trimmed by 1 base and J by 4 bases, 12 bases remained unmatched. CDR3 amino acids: CASSLGLSGLAGYNEQFF. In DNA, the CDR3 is TGTGCCAGCAGCTTAGGATTAAGTGGGCTAGCGGGTTACAATGAGCAGTTCTTC. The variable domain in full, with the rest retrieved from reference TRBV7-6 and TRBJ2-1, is GAGVSQSPRYKVTKRGQDVALRCDPISGHVSLYWYRQALGQGPEFLTYFNYEAQQDKSGLPNDRFSAERPEGSISTLTIQRTEQRDSAMYRCASSLGLSGLAGYNEQFFGPGTRLTVL.

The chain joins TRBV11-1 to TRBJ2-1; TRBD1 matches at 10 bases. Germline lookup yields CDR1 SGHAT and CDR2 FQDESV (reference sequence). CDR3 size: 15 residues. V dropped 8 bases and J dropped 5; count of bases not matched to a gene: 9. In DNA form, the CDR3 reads TGTGCCAGCGCAAGGACAGGGGGTATTGACAATGAGCAGTTCTTC. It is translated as CASARTGGIDNEQFF. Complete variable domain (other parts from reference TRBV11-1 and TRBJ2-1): EAEVAQSPRYKITEKSQAVAFWCDPISGHATLYWYRQILGQGPELLVQFQDESVVDDSQLPKDRFSAERLKGVDSTLKIQPAELGDSAMYLCASARTGGIDNEQFFGPGTRLTVL.

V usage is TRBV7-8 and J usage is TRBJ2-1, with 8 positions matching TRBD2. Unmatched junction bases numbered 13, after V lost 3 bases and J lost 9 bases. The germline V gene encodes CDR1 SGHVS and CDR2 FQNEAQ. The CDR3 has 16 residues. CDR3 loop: CASSLRGAGGQGEQFF. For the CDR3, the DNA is TGTGCCAGCAGCTTGAGGGGGGCGGGAGGCCAAGGTGAGCAGTTCTTC.

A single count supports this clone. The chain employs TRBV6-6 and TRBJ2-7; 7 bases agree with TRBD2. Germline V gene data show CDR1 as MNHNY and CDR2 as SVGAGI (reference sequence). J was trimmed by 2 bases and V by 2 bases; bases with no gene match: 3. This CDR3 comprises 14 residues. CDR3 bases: TGTGCCAGCAGTTACCGGGACTACCCCTACGAGCAGTACTTC. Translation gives CASSYRDYPYEQYF.

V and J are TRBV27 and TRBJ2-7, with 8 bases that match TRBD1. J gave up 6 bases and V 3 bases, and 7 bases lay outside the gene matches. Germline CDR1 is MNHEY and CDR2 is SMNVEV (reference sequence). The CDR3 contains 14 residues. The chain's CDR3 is CASSLGTDRGEQYF. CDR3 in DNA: TGTGCCAGCAGTTTGGGGACAGACAGGGGCGAGCAGTACTTC.

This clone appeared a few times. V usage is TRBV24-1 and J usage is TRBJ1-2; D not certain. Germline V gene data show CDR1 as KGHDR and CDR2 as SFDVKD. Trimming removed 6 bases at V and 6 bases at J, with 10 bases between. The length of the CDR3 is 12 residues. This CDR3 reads CATSRGLDGYTF. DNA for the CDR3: TGTGCCACCAGTCGAGGGTTGGATGGCTACACCTTC.

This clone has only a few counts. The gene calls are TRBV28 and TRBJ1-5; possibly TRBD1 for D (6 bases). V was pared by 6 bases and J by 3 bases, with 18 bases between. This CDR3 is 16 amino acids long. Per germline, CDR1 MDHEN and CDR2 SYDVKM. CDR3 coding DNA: TGTGCCAGCAGCTCGTGGGGCAGGGGTTCCAATCAGCCCCAGCATTTT. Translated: CASSSWGRGSNQPQHF.

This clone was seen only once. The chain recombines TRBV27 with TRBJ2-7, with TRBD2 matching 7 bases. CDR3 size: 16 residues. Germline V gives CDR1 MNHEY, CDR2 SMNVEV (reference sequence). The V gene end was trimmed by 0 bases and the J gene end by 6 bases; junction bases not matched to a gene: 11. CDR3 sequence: CASSLSASGISLEQYF. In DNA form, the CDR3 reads TGTGCCAGCAGTTTATCGGCCAGCGGGATCTCCCTCGAGCAGTACTTC.

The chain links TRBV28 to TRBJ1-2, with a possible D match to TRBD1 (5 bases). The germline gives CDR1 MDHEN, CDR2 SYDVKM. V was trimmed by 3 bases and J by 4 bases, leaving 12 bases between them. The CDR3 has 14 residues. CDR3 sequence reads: CASSFSAGPYGYTF. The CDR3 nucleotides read TGTGCCAGCAGTTTCTCAGCAGGGCCCTATGGCTACACCTTC.

CDR3 nucleotides: TGCGCCAGCAGCTTACAGGGAAACGGTCAGCCCCAGCATTTT. Amino acids: CASSLQGNGQPQHF. The V gene is TRBV5-1, the J gene TRBJ1-5, with D perhaps TRBD1 (6 bases). This CDR3 spans 14 amino acids. The V gene's germline CDR1 is SGHRS and CDR2 YFSETQ. Trimming pared 2 bases from V and 6 bases from J, leaving 12 bases between.

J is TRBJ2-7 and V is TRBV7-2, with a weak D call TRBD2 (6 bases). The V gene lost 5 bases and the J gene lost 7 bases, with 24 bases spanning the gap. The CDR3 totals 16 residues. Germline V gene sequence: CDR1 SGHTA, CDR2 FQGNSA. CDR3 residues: CASSPQSAGMRGEQYF. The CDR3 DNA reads TGTGCCAGCAGCCCCCAATCAGCGGGTATGCGAGGAGAGCAGTACTTC.

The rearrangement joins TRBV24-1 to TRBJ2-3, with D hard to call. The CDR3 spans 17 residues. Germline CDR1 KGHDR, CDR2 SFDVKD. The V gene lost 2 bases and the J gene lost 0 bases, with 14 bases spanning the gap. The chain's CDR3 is CATSDSRHPGSTDTQYF. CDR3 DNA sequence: TGTGCCACCAGTGATTCCCGACACCCCGGTAGCACAGATACGCAGTATTTT.

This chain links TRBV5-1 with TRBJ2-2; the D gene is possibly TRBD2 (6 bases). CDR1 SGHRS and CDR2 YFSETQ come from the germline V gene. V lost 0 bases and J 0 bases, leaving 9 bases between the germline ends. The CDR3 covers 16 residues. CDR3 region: CASSLGAGSNTGELFF. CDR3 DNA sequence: TGCGCCAGCAGCTTGGGGGCGGGATCGAACACCGGGGAGCTGTTTTTT.

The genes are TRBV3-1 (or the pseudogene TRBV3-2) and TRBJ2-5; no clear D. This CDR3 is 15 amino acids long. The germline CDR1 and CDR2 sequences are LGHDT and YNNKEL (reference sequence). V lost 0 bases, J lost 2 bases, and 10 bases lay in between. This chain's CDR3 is CASSQERHLQETQYF. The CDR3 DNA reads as TGTGCCAGCAGCCAAGAACGACACCTACAAGAGACCCAGTACTTC.

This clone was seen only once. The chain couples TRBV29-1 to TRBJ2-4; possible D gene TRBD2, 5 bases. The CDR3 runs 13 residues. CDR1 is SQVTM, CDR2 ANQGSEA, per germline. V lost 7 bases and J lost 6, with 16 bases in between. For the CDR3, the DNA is TGCAGCGCTTCCGGACTTGATCTAAACATTCAGTACTTC. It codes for CSASGLDLNIQYF.

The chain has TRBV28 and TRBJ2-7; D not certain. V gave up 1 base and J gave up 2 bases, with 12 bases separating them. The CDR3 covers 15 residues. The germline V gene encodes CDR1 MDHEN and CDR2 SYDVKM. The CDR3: CASSLLGTVTYEQYF. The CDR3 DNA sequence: TGTGCCAGCAGTTTATTGGGCACGGTGACCTACGAGCAGTACTTC.

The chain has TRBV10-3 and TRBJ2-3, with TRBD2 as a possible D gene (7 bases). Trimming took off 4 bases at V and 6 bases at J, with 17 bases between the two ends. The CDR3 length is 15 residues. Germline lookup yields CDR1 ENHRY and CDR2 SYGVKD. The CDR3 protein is CAISGGGGASDTQYF. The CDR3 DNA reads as TGTGCCATCAGTGGCGGGGGCGGGGCCTCGGATACGCAGTATTTT.

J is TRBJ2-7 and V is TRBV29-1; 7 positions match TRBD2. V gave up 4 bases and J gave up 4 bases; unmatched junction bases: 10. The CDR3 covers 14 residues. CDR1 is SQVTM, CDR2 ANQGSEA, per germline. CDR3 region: CSVVPAGTEYEQYF. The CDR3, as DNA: TGCAGCGTTGTGCCAGCGGGAACAGAATACGAGCAGTACTTC.

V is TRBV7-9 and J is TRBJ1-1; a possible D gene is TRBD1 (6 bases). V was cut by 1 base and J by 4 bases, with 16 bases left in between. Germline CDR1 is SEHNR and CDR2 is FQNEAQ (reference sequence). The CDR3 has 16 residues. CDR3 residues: CASSLGYRDDGTEAFF. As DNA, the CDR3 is TGTGCCAGCAGCTTAGGATACAGGGACGATGGCACTGAAGCTTTCTTT.

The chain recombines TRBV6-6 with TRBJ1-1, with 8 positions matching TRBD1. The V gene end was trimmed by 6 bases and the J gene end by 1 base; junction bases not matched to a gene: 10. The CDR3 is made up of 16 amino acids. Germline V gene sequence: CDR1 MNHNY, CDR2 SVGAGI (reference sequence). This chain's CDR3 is CASRSGTGTQNTEAFF. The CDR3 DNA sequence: TGTGCCAGCAGATCCGGGACAGGAACTCAGAACACTGAAGCTTTCTTT.

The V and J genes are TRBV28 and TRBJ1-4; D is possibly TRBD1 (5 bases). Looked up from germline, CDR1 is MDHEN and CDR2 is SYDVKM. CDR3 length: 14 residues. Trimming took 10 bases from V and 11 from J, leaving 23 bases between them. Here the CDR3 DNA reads TGTGCCACCCAAGATGGGGGAGGCAGCGGGAAACTGTTTTTT. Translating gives CATQDGGGSGKLFF.

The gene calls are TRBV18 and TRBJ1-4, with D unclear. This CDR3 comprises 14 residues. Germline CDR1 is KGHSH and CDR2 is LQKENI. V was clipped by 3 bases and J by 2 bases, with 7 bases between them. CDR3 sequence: CASSPSGTNEKLFF. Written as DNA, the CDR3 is TGTGCCAGCTCACCCAGCGGGACTAATGAAAAACTGTTTTTT.